The rows below give T cell receptor beta chains drawn from one sample of a study of T cell responses to AZD1222 COVID-19 vaccine. Profiling relied on immunoSEQ multiplex PCR, and the TCRdb table lists in-frame clones only, not all of them. The table has about 130,000 clones, about nine tenths seen once. Material: peripheral blood, obtained on day 0 of AZD1222 vaccination. Source of these receptors: an adult in good health. CDR3s include the opening cysteine and the closing phenylalanine or tryptophan. Each record gives: V gene, D gene, clone size, CDR3 length, J gene, CDR3 DNA, CDR3 protein. D genes are given only for firm matches. Clone size, where shown, is once, few, many, or a class for clones that have expanded.

>TRBV5-8|TRBD1|.|15|TRBJ1-2
TGTGCCAGCAGCTACTGGGCGAGGAACAGGGGGGGCTACACCTTC
CASSYWARNRGGYTF
>TRBV24-1|.|.|15|TRBJ2-2
TGTGCCACCAGTGATTTGCGGCCGAACACCGGGGAGCTGTTTTTT
CATSDLRPNTGELFF
>TRBV11-2|.|.|13|TRBJ2-3
TGTGCCAGCAGTTTAACTTCTCAAGATACGCAGTATTTT
CASSLTSQDTQYF
>TRBV5-8|.|.|12|TRBJ2-3
TGTGCCAGCAGCCCCGAGGCAGATACGCAGTATTTT
CASSPEADTQYF
>TRBV19|.|.|10|TRBJ1-2
TGTGCCAGTAGTGACTTAAGATACACCTTC
CASSDLRYTF
>TRBV9|TRBD1|.|19|TRBJ2-2
TGTGCCAGCAGCAAGAGGGACAGCCAAATTTTCGCGAACACCGGGGAGCTGTTTTTT
CASSKRDSQIFANTGELFF
>TRBV27|TRBD2|.|15|TRBJ2-1
TGTGCCAGCAGTTGGGACGGGGGGTGGGGGAATGAGCAGTTCTTC
CASSWDGGWGNEQFF
>TRBV4-2|.|once|16|TRBJ2-7
TGTGCCAGCAGCCGGGGGTCTGGAGGGTTTTCCTACGAGCAGTACTTC
CASSRGSGGFSYEQYF
>TRBV6-1|.|.|15|TRBJ1-2
TGTGCCAGCAGTGACGGGACGGCTCTCGACTATGGCTACACCTTC
CASSDGTALDYGYTF
>TRBV29-1|TRBD1|.|13|TRBJ1-6
TGCAGCGTCCAGACAGGGGAGTATTCACCCCTCCACTTT
CSVQTGEYSPLHF
>TRBV2|.|.|15|TRBJ1-5
TGTGCCAGCAAACAGGACATCACTGGCAATCAGCCCCAGCATTTT
CASKQDITGNQPQHF
>TRBV5-1|.|.|15|TRBJ2-7
TGCGCCAGCAGCTTGGCCTTGAGGGGACCCTACGAGCAGTACTTC
CASSLALRGPYEQYF
>TRBV28|.|.|12|TRBJ1-5
TGTGCCAGCTTCGGGGGGAGTCAGCCCCAGCATTTT
CASFGGSQPQHF
>TRBV19|TRBD1|.|14|TRBJ1-2
TGTGCCAGTAGCCGGGACAGGCTTAACTATGGCTACACCTTC
CASSRDRLNYGYTF
>TRBV2|.|.|13|TRBJ1-2
TGTGCCAGCAGATTATCCGGCGGGGATGGCTACACCTTC
CASRLSGGDGYTF
>TRBV4-3|.|.|20|TRBJ2-5
TGCGCCAGCAGCCAAGATCGGGGCCCTGCGCCGCGGGGGCGACAAGAGACCCAGTACTTC
CASSQDRGPAPRGRQETQYF
>TRBV7-2|.|once|14|TRBJ1-2
TGTGCCAGCAGCGGACGGCTTGCCGGCTATGGCTACACCTTC
CASSGRLAGYGYTF
>TRBV11-2|.|.|13|TRBJ1-3
TGTGCCAGCAGCTGGGGGGTTGGAAACACCATATATTTT
CASSWGVGNTIYF
>TRBV30|.|.|13|TRBJ1-2
TGTGCCTGGACACTCTGGGAGGGAGGCGGCTACACCTTC
CAWTLWEGGGYTF
>TRBV4-3|.|.|15|TRBJ2-3
TGCGCCAGCAGCCAAGTAACAGGGAGAACAGATACGCAGTATTTT
CASSQVTGRTDTQYF
>TRBV7-8|.|.|17|TRBJ1-4
TGTGCCAGCAGCTTAGTGGGGACCCCAGCAGCTAATGAAAAACTGTTTTTT
CASSLVGTPAANEKLFF
>TRBV27|.|.|14|TRBJ1-1
TGTGCCAGCGGGACAACAGGGATGAACACTGAAGCTTTCTTT
CASGTTGMNTEAFF
>TRBV7-2|TRBD2|.|16|TRBJ2-3
TGTGCCAGCAGAGCCACCGGGACTAGTAATCCAGATACGCAGTATTTT
CASRATGTSNPDTQYF
>TRBV27|.|.|12|TRBJ2-3
TGTGCCAGCAGGGCGGTTGGAAATACGCAGTATTTT
CASRAVGNTQYF
>TRBV7-2|TRBD1|few|17|TRBJ1-5
TGTGCCAGCAGCATCAGATTGACAGGGAGAACCAATCAGCCCCAGCATTTT
CASSIRLTGRTNQPQHF
>TRBV9|.|.|17|TRBJ1-1
TGTGCCAGCAGCGTAGGGAATATTGGCAGATCAGACACTGAAGCTTTCTTT
CASSVGNIGRSDTEAFF
>TRBV7-9|TRBD1|.|15|TRBJ2-2
TGTGCCAGCAGCTTGACAGGGGGCAACACCGGGGAGCTGTTTTTT
CASSLTGGNTGELFF
>TRBV28|.|.|10|TRBJ2-5
TGTGCCAGCAGAGAAGAGACCCAGTACTTC
CASREETQYF
>TRBV9|.|.|14|TRBJ2-1
TGTGCCAGCAGCGTAGAGGGCTCCTACAATGAGCAGTTCTTC
CASSVEGSYNEQFF
>TRBV5-1|.|many|14|TRBJ1-1
TGCGCCAGCAGCTTAGTTGGAGGGACGGCGGCGGCTTTCTTT
CASSLVGGTAAAFF
>TRBV4-1|.|.|16|TRBJ1-1
TGCGCCAGCAGCCAAGTTGTATCTGTTATGAACACTGAAGCTTTCTTT
CASSQVVSVMNTEAFF
>TRBV4-2|.|.|15|TRBJ1-4
TGTGCCAGCAGCCAAGACCCGACAGTGAGTGAAAAACTGTTTTTT
CASSQDPTVSEKLFF
>TRBV5-1|TRBD2|.|15|TRBJ2-7
TGCGCCAGCAGCCCGGGACTAGCGGGGGTCCACGAGCAGTACTTC
CASSPGLAGVHEQYF
>TRBV9|.|.|14|TRBJ2-5
TGTGCCAGCAGCGCTGGGACCCTCCAAGAGACCCAGTACTTC
CASSAGTLQETQYF
>TRBV27|TRBD1|.|15|TRBJ1-6
TGTGCCAGCGCCCCCCTCGGACAGGGGGATTCGCCCCTCCACTTT
CASAPLGQGDSPLHF
>TRBV11-2|.|.|13|TRBJ1-3
TGTGCCAGCAGCTTAGGGTTGGGAAACACCATATATTTT
CASSLGLGNTIYF
>TRBV5-5|.|.|14|TRBJ2-3
TGTGCCAGCAGCTCGGGGGCGGGCACAGATACGCAGTATTTT
CASSSGAGTDTQYF
>TRBV7-2|.|once|17|TRBJ2-4
TGTGCCAGCAGCTTAGGGGAAGGAGTGCTAGCCAAAAACATTCAGTACTTC
CASSLGEGVLAKNIQYF
>TRBV12-2|.|.|14|TRBJ1-5
TGTGCAAGTCGCCGTGGACCGTATAATCAGCCCCAGCATTTT
CASRRGPYNQPQHF